These T cell receptor beta chains were read from a single sample in a study of regulatory T cells in long-lasting Graves disease. MiXCR was run by TCRdb on the multiplex PCR reads, yielding one entry per CDR3 protein. The sample holds a few hundred thousand distinct CDR3 sequences, 15% to 20% seen once. In addition, the sample was reused for a study of T cells in Graves' hyperthyroidism and ophthalmopathy.

Here the sequenced sample was peripheral blood mononuclear cells (PBMCs), taken at new diagnosis, from a patient treated with antithyroid drugs. The origin of the receptors is a woman aged 30 to 39 with Graves disease. The CDR3 runs from the conserved cysteine through the conserved F or W. A D gene is named only where the DNA matches it firmly. Clone size is shown for a subset of rows, as once, few, many or a class of expanded clone.

j_call v_call clone_size d_call cdr3_aa cdr3_nt
TRBJ2-6 TRBV6-5 . . CASSYFRPSGANVLTF TGTGCCAGCAGTTACTTCCGACCTTCTGGGGCCAACGTCCTGACTTTC
TRBJ2-2 TRBV4-2 few . CASSRSGTTNTGELFF TGTGCCAGCAGCCGATCCGGGACAACCAACACCGGGGAGCTGTTTTTT
TRBJ2-3 TRBV12-3/TRBV12-4 many . CASSTITLAPSTDTQYF TGTGCCAGCAGTACCATCACCCTAGCACCTAGCACAGATACGCAGTATTTT
TRBJ1-1 TRBV28 . . CASTVNTEAFF TGTGCCAGCACCGTTAACACTGAAGCTTTCTTT
TRBJ2-3 TRBV6-2/TRBV6-3 many . CASSVIGGGGNTQYF TGTGCCAGCAGTGTAATTGGCGGGGGCGGAAATACGCAGTATTTT
TRBJ2-1 TRBV2 many . CASSDSGRGHEQFF TGTGCCAGCAGTGATAGCGGCCGGGGGCATGAGCAGTTCTTC
TRBJ2-3 TRBV10-3 . . CAISESPPTDTQYF TGTGCCATCAGTGAGTCACCCCCCACAGATACGCAGTATTTT
TRBJ1-2 TRBV10-1 many . CASSESPGDGYTF TGCGCCAGCAGTGAGTCGCCAGGGGACGGCTACACCTTC
TRBJ2-7 TRBV7-2 few TRBD2 CASSLDVAGKYEQYF TGTGCCAGCAGCTTAGACGTAGCGGGGAAGTACGAGCAGTACTTC
TRBJ1-3 TRBV13 many . CASSAILSSGNTIYF TGTGCCAGCAGCGCGATATTGAGCTCTGGAAACACCATATATTTT
TRBJ1-6 TRBV5-4 . . CASSLVGQFNSPLHF TGTGCCAGCAGCTTGGTTGGTCAGTTTAATTCACCCCTCCACTTT
TRBJ2-1 TRBV10-3 many TRBD2 CAISVLAGGNDNEQFF TGTGCCATCAGTGTCTTAGCGGGGGGGAACGACAATGAGCAGTTCTTC
TRBJ1-5 TRBV28 many . CASSFPRGQGQPQHF TGTGCCAGCAGTTTTCCCCGGGGGCAGGGGCAGCCCCAGCATTTT
TRBJ1-2 TRBV4-1 many TRBD1 CASSPRGGQGAYGYTF TGCGCCAGCAGCCCCCGTGGAGGACAGGGGGCTTATGGCTACACCTTC
TRBJ2-2 TRBV10-3 . TRBD2 CAISDPSGGQNTGELFF TGTGCCATCAGTGACCCTAGCGGGGGCCAGAACACCGGGGAGCTGTTTTTT
TRBJ2-1 TRBV2 many TRBD2 CASRLLAGSYNEQFF TGTGCCAGCAGGTTACTAGCGGGGTCTTACAATGAGCAGTTCTTC
TRBJ1-1 TRBV27 many . CASSLGDEAFF TGTGCCAGCAGTTTAGGGGATGAAGCTTTCTTT
TRBJ1-1 TRBV7-9 many TRBD1 CASSPSDRGRAFF TGTGCCAGCAGCCCTTCAGACAGGGGGCGAGCTTTCTTT
TRBJ1-1 TRBV2 many . CAVLTRGTEAFF TGTGCCGTCCTTACTCGGGGCACTGAAGCTTTCTTT
TRBJ2-7 TRBV6-2/TRBV6-3 few TRBD1 CASSVQGAGPYEQYF TGTGCCAGCAGCGTACAGGGGGCCGGCCCCTACGAGCAGTACTTC
TRBJ2-1 TRBV28 many . CASSSGAYNEQFF TGTGCCAGCAGCTCGGGGGCCTACAATGAGCAGTTCTTC
TRBJ1-1 TRBV5-4 . . CASSKNTKQGSEAFF TGTGCCAGCAGCAAAAATACTAAACAGGGCTCTGAAGCTTTCTTT
TRBJ1-3 TRBV4-1 . TRBD1 CASRQSRDSGLANTIYF TGCGCCAGCAGGCAAAGTAGGGACAGCGGTCTTGCAAACACCATATATTTT
TRBJ2-7 TRBV18 many TRBD1 CASLSGTGSLSGEQYF TGTGCCAGCTTAAGTGGGACAGGTAGTCTGTCTGGCGAGCAGTACTTC
TRBJ1-2 TRBV5-5 many . CASSPIMSGGYTF TGTGCCAGCAGCCCAATCATGTCAGGGGGCTACACCTTC
TRBJ1-3 TRBV6-2/TRBV6-3 . . CASSKGGAAGNTIYF TGTGCCAGCAGTAAGGGGGGGGCTGCTGGAAACACCATATATTTT
TRBJ1-5 TRBV29-1 many TRBD1 CSVRDSQVGQPQHF TGCAGCGTTCGGGACAGCCAAGTCGGTCAGCCCCAGCATTTT
TRBJ1-1 TRBV5-1 many TRBD1 CASSRPGGTEAFF TGCGCCAGCAGCCGCCCAGGGGGCACTGAAGCTTTCTTT
TRBJ2-7 TRBV5-4 . TRBD2 CASSLGGGGNEQYF TGTGCCAGCAGCTTGGGGGGGGGGGGAAACGAGCAGTACTTC
TRBJ2-2 TRBV20-1 many . CSARDPTATGELFF TGCAGTGCTAGAGACCCGACGGCAACCGGGGAGCTGTTTTTT
TRBJ1-1 TRBV2 many . CASTSRSGVNTEAFF TGTGCCAGCACATCAAGGAGTGGGGTGAACACTGAAGCTTTCTTT